This T cell receptor beta chain was sequenced during a study of Graves' ophthalmopathy and Graves' hyperthyroidism. Study-level points and caveats: Progression of ophthalmopathy was predicted by the model with about 68% sensitivity and just under 75% specificity. Most thyroid clonotypes with frequency above 0.001 were detected in blood too.

The J segment lost 5 bases and the V segment lost 2 bases, leaving 8 bases of the junction unmatched. CDR3 length: 16 amino acids. CDR1 and CDR2 from the germline V gene are MNHEY and SVGEGT. As regards this clonotype: Its antigen remains unknown.

The authors amplified TCR beta CDR3 regions, and they did so from RNA transcripts for repertoire sequencing. RT-PCR with HTBI primers came first, then second-round multiplex PCR. TCRdb itself ran the multiplex PCR reads through MiXCR, one entry per CDR3 protein. Among about 500,000 distinct CDR3 sequences listed, around an eighth were seen once. This chain connects TRBV6-2 or TRBV6-3 to TRBJ2-5; TRBD1 matches at 10 bases. Sequenced input: blood. The sequence derives from a woman aged 25 to 39 with Graves' ophthalmopathy. This chain's CDR3 is CASSYLRQGAKETQYF. CDR3 DNA sequence: TGTGCCAGCAGTTACCTCCGACAGGGGGCAAAGGAGACCCAGTACTTC.